A single T cell receptor (beta chain) is shown here with its context. Its antigen remains unknown. Within the sample, other DNA sequences also encode this same CDR3. Method: immunoSEQ multiplex PCR; TCRdb's copy keeps in-frame clones and lacks some. The sample carries about 44,000 clones, just under 97% recorded once. The sample is drawn from a study of Tregs in tolerant kidney transplant recipients. Trimming pared 1 base from V and 2 bases from J, leaving 10 bases between. This CDR3 is 14 amino acids long. Germline lookup yields CDR1 SGHRS and CDR2 YFSETQ. Sequencing was done on a sample of Tregs from blood cultured with allogeneic cells. The chain is built from TRBV5-1 and TRBJ2-7; TRBD1 or TRBD2 may be the D gene (5 bases each). This TCR was sampled from a human donor in good health. CDR3 in amino acids: CASSLLGVTYEQYF. As DNA, the CDR3 is TGCGCCAGCAGCTTGTTGGGGGTAACCTACGAGCAGTACTTC.